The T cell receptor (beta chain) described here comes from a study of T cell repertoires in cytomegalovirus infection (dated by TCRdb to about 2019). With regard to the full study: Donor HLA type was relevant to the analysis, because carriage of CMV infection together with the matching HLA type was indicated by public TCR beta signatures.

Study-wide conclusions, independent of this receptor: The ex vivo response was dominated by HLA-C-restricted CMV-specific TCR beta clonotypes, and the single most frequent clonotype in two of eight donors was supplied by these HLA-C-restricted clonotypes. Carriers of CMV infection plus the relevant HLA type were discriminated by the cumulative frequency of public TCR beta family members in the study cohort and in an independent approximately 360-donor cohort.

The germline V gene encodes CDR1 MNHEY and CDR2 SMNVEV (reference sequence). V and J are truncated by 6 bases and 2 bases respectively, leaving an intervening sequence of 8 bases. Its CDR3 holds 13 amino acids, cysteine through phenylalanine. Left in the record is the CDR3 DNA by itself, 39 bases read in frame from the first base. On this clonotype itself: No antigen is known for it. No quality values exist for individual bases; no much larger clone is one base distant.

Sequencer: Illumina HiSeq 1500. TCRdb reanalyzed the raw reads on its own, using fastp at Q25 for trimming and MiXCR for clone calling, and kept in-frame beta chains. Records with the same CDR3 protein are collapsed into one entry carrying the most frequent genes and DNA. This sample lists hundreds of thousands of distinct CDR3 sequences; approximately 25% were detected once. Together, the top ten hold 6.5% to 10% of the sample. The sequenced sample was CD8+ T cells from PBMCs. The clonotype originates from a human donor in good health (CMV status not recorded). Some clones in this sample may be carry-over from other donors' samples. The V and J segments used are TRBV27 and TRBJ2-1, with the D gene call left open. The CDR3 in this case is CASRGFTYNEQFF. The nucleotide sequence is TGTGCCAGCAGAGGGTTTACCTACAATGAGCAGTTCTTC.